The 21 T cell receptor beta chains given below trace back to one sample, sequenced in a study of T cell changes during pregnancy in multiple sclerosis. Here immunoSEQ multiplex PCR was the method, and the copy in TCRdb shows in-frame clones only, minus some. The data hold roughly 64,000 clones, with roughly 90% observed a single time. This specimen consisted of peripheral blood, obtained in the second trimester of pregnancy. All receptors come from a female donor with multiple sclerosis, enrolled in a pregnancy study.

The rearrangement uses TRBV7-2 and TRBJ2-7; D not resolved. Trimming removed 5 bases at V and 4 bases at J, with 21 bases between. Germline V gives CDR1 SGHTA, CDR2 FQGNSA. The CDR3 is made up of 16 amino acids. This chain's CDR3 is CASSPDTAKWLYEQYF. The CDR3 DNA is TGTGCCAGCAGCCCAGATACAGCAAAGTGGCTATACGAGCAGTACTTC.

The V call is TRBV29-1, the J call TRBJ2-1, with 13 bases lining up with TRBD2. In germline, CDR1 is SQVTM, CDR2 ANQGSEA. Trimming took 5 bases from V and 1 from J; bases not matched to a gene: 8. The CDR3 spans 17 residues. CDR3 coding DNA: TGCAGCGTTACACGGACTAGCGGGGGCCATTCCTACAATGAGCAGTTCTTC. It specifies CSVTRTSGGHSYNEQFF.

The V gene is TRBV5-1, the J gene TRBJ2-3; 11 nucleotides agree with TRBD1. The V gene's germline CDR1 is SGHRS and CDR2 YFSETQ. The CDR3 is 20 residues long. V dropped 4 bases and J dropped 0; count of bases not matched to a gene: 16. CDR3 nucleotide sequence: TGCGCCAGCAGCGGAGGCCCTCGGGGGACAGGGGGACCTAGCACAGATACGCAGTATTTT. This gives the protein CASSGGPRGTGGPSTDTQYF.

CDR3 sequence: CASSVAKSEAYNEQFF. The CDR3 coding sequence is TGTGCCAGCAGCGTAGCCAAGAGTGAAGCCTACAATGAGCAGTTCTTC. The chain uses TRBV9 and TRBJ2-1, with D uncertain. Germline-derived CDR1 and CDR2 are SGDLS and YYNGEE. Trimming left V 0 bases short and J 2 bases short, with 12 bases between. The CDR3 loop spans 16 amino acids.

The CDR3 sequence: CASSLTENEQFF. In DNA form, the CDR3 reads TGTGCCAGCAGCTTGACGGAGAATGAGCAGTTCTTC. The chain joins TRBV5-4 to TRBJ2-1, with D uncertain. The CDR3 is made up of 12 amino acids. V was clipped by 1 base and J by 7 bases, with 6 bases between them. The germline V gene has CDR1 SGHNT and CDR2 YYREEE (reference sequence). The complete variable domain, with remaining parts taken from reference TRBV5-4 and TRBJ2-1, reads ETGVTQSPTHLIKTRGQQVTLRCSSQSGHNTVSWYQQALGQGPQFIFQYYREEENGRGNFPPRFSGLQFPNYSSELNVNALELDDSALYLCASSLTENEQFFGPGTRLTVL.

The chain combines TRBV29-1 with TRBJ2-1, with 8 bases identical to TRBD1. Trimming took 7 bases from V and 0 from J; bases not matched to a gene: 14. The CDR3 extends over 17 amino acids. Germline CDR1 reads SQVTM; CDR2 reads ANQGSEA. DNA for the CDR3: TGCAGCGCCCGACGTGGTGCGGGACAGGCCTCCTACAATGAGCAGTTCTTC. Amino acids: CSARRGAGQASYNEQFF.

The CDR3 here is CASLSADTQYF. The CDR3 DNA follows: TGTGCCAGTCTAAGCGCGGATACGCAGTATTTT. The chain has TRBV25-1 and TRBJ2-3; no clear D gene. Germline V gene data show CDR1 as MGHDK and CDR2 as SYGVNS. Trimming removed 9 bases at V and 6 bases at J, with 10 bases between. The CDR3 runs to 11 residues.

The chain links TRBV5-1 to TRBJ2-1, with TRBD1 matching over 8 bases. The germline CDR1 and CDR2 sequences are SGHRS and YFSETQ. Trimming took 4 bases from V and 3 from J; bases not matched to a gene: 3. The CDR3 contains 14 residues. This CDR3 is CASSPGTGYNEQFF. CDR3 DNA sequence: TGCGCCAGCAGCCCCGGGACAGGCTACAATGAGCAGTTCTTC.

The rearrangement links TRBV2 to TRBJ2-5; possible D gene TRBD1, 6 bases. The CDR3 length is 12 residues. Per the germline V gene, CDR1 is SNHLY and CDR2 is FYNNEI. With 9 bases removed from V and 4 bases from J, the gap between germline ends came to 12 bases. The DNA for the CDR3 is TGTGCCAGTCACAGGGAGCCAGAGACCCAGTACTTC. It codes for CASHREPETQYF.

This chain connects TRBV5-1 to TRBJ1-4; D remains unclear. The germline gives CDR1 SGHRS, CDR2 YFSETQ. This CDR3 spans 13 amino acids. Trimming removed 4 bases from V and 8 bases from J, with 12 bases in between. The CDR3 DNA is TGCGCCAGCAGCCCTACTCCCGAGGAAAAACTGTTTTTT. Encoded protein: CASSPTPEEKLFF.

The chain is built from TRBV6-5 and TRBJ2-2, with D maybe TRBD2 (6 bases). Germline assignment: CDR1 MNHEY and CDR2 SVGAGI. Trimming left V 8 bases short and J 4 bases short, with 17 bases between. The CDR3 sequence is 15 residues long. CDR3 region: CASGTRSPSTGELFF. DNA of the CDR3: TGTGCCAGCGGGACTCGGAGCCCTAGCACCGGGGAGCTGTTTTTT.

This chain links TRBV4-1 with TRBJ1-5, with a possible D match to TRBD1 (5 bases). The V and J ends lost 1 base and 0 bases respectively, with 13 bases between them. CDR3 length: 17 residues. Germline V lookup: CDR1 MGHRA, CDR2 YSYEKL. Here the CDR3 DNA reads TGCGCCAGCAGCCAAGTAGCGGGACTCTATAGCAATCAGCCCCAGCATTTT. Protein: CASSQVAGLYSNQPQHF.

The V call is TRBV12-5, the J call TRBJ2-1; TRBD1 aligns across 8 bases. The CDR3 length is 16 residues. V shed 1 base and J 3 bases; nucleotides not matched to a gene: 5. From germline, CDR1 is LGHNT and CDR2 FRNRAP. CDR3 region: CASGLDRGQGYNEQFF. The DNA for the CDR3 is TGTGCTAGTGGTTTGGACCGCGGACAGGGCTACAATGAGCAGTTCTTC.

This clone occurred a few times. CDR3 loop: CASSITTSYEQYF. The CDR3, as DNA: TGCGCCAGCAGCATAACTACCTCCTACGAGCAGTACTTC. The rearrangement links TRBV4-1 to TRBJ2-7; D is unresolved. Germline V gives CDR1 MGHRA, CDR2 YSYEKL. Trimming removed 5 bases at V and 0 bases at J, with 8 bases between. The CDR3 runs to 13 residues.

This CDR3 reads CASSAASSSTDTQYF. The CDR3 DNA is TGTGCCAGCTCAGCAGCTAGTTCTAGCACAGATACGCAGTATTTT. This chain joins TRBV18 and TRBJ2-3; D gene uncertain. CDR3 length: 15 amino acids. The germline V gene has CDR1 KGHSH and CDR2 LQKENI. V was cut by 5 bases and J by 0 bases, with 12 bases left in between.

The rearrangement links TRBV29-1 to TRBJ2-7; TRBD1 matches 9 bases. Trimming removed 3 bases from V and 1 base from J; junction bases left unmatched: 7. CDR3 length: 15 amino acids. In germline, CDR1 is SQVTM, CDR2 ANQGSEA. The CDR3 sequence is CSVEDPGQGSYEQYF. For the CDR3, the DNA is TGCAGCGTTGAGGACCCGGGACAGGGATCCTACGAGCAGTACTTC.

This sequence joins TRBV9 and TRBJ1-1; maybe TRBD1 (5 bases). V was shortened by 4 bases and J by 3 bases, with 19 bases between the two germline ends. CDR1 is SGDLS, CDR2 YYNGEE, per germline. The CDR3 totals 16 residues. This chain's CDR3 is CASSTPPGDPDTEAFF. CDR3 coding DNA: TGTGCCAGCAGCACCCCACCGGGGGACCCAGACACTGAAGCTTTCTTT.

This chain links TRBV2 with TRBJ1-2; a possible D gene is TRBD1 (5 bases). Trimming shortened V by 3 bases and J by 4 bases, and 12 bases separated the two germline ends. This CDR3 is built from 14 residues. Germline CDR1 SNHLY, CDR2 FYNNEI. CDR3 nucleotide sequence: TGTGCCAGCAGTGATCAGGGAGGGAGCTATGGCTACACCTTC. Translated: CASSDQGGSYGYTF.

The chain recombines TRBV11-3 with TRBJ1-1; tentatively, D is TRBD1 (5 bases). Germline CDR1 SGHNT, CDR2 YENEEA. The CDR3 sequence is 14 residues long. V was pared by 4 bases and J by 3 bases, with 12 bases between. CDR3: CASSSQGLDTEAFF. The CDR3 bases are TGTGCCAGCAGCTCTCAGGGTTTGGACACTGAAGCTTTCTTT. The variable domain in full, completed from reference TRBV11-3 and TRBJ1-1, reads EAGVVQSPRYKIIEKKQPVAFWCNPISGHNTLYWYLQNLGQGPELLIRYENEEAVDDSQLPKDRFSAERLKGVDSTLKIQPAELGDSAVYLCASSSQGLDTEAFFGQGTRLTVV.

The chain combines TRBV7-2 with TRBJ1-5; D possibly corresponds to TRBD1 (6 bases). CDR3 length: 14 amino acids. The ends were cut back, 1 base at V and 5 bases at J, with 9 bases in the middle. Germline V gene lookup returns CDR1 SGHTA and CDR2 FQGNSA. The CDR3 loop reads CASSLVKGDQPQHF. The DNA of the CDR3 is TGTGCCAGCAGCTTAGTGAAGGGGGATCAGCCCCAGCATTTT.

This clone was seen just once. This chain connects TRBV19 to TRBJ2-7; 9 positions agree with TRBD1. CDR1 is LNHDA and CDR2 is SQIVND in the germline V gene (reference sequence). CDR3 length: 16 residues. Unmatched junction bases numbered 14, after V lost 6 bases and J lost 5 bases. Here the CDR3 reads CASSGDAGQGLDEQYF. CDR3 coding DNA: TGTGCCAGTAGCGGAGACGCGGGACAGGGCTTGGACGAGCAGTACTTC.